This TCR beta chain stems from a study of T cell repertoires in cytomegalovirus infection. Study-wide context: Recently identified HLA-C-restricted CMV epitopes were used, and well-studied HLA-B-restricted CMV epitopes were used as well. Carrying CMV and the relevant HLA type showed in public TCR beta signatures. The study, taken as a whole, reports: Ex vivo responses were dominated by HLA-C-restricted CMV-specific TCR beta clonotypes.

This clonotype turned up a few times. Its target is not known. TCRdb redid the calling of the reads with MiXCR, one entry per CDR3 protein. This sample has tens of thousands of distinct CDR3 sequences; about 26% occur once, and the top ten carry roughly 65%. The CDR3 loop spans 13 amino acids. V was trimmed by 4 bases and J by 5 bases, leaving 13 bases between them. Germline assignment: CDR1 SGHKS and CDR2 YYEKEE (reference sequence). The sequences come from CD8+ T cells from cultured PBMCs, collected from culture after CMV antigen stimulation. The receptor's source is a human donor in good health (CMV status not recorded). Some clones in this sample may be carry-over from other donors' samples. The chain links TRBV5-5 to TRBJ2-7, with D tentatively TRBD1 (6 bases). The CDR3 bases are TGTGCCAGCAGCCGGGACAAGCGCAACGAGCAGTACTTC. Its translation is CASSRDKRNEQYF. Supplemented by reference TRBV5-5 and TRBJ2-7, the full variable domain reads DAGVTQSPTHLIKTRGQQVTLRCSPISGHKSVSWYQQVLGQGPQFIFQYYEKEERGRGNFPDRFSARQFPNYSSELNVNALLLGDSALYLCASSRDKRNEQYFGPGTRLTVT.